Sequencing of this T cell receptor (beta chain) was carried out in a study of regulatory T cells in long-lasting Graves disease. The time point: persistent/refractory GD, antithyroid drugs over 5 years with positive TRAb. Isolated PBMC RNA provided the starting material for the TCR library. For TCR beta, libraries came from iRepertoire HTBI primers and Arm-PCR of CDR3 regions. TCRdb recomputed calls from the multiplex PCR reads with MiXCR, one row per CDR3 protein. The table lists almost 350,000 distinct CDR3 sequences, 15% to 20% of them singletons. The CDR3 extends over 16 amino acids. Germline CDR1 is LGHDT and CDR2 is YNNKEL (reference sequence). V dropped 0 bases and J dropped 4 bases, with 10 bases sitting between them.

The V gene is TRBV3-1, the J gene TRBJ2-6; D unclear. The receptor comes from a female donor with Graves disease. The source material was peripheral blood mononuclear cells (PBMCs), sampled when the disease was refractory, from a patient treated with antithyroid drugs. The CDR3 here is CASSQERLAGANVLTF. CDR3 in DNA: TGTGCCAGCAGCCAAGAGAGGTTGGCCGGGGCCAACGTCCTGACTTTC.